This TCR beta chain came from a study of cytomegalovirus exposure and HLA in healthy donors. The primer mix had 60 Vbeta and 13 Jbeta primers. Profiled with immunoSEQ multiplex PCR; TCRdb holds only in-frame clones, not every one. The sample gives roughly 120,000 clones, around 86% of which show up once; 1.5% to 2% is in the top ten. The CDR3 is 16 residues long. Losses at the gene ends were 3 bases for V and 8 bases for J; bases not matched to a gene: 10. Germline V gives CDR1 SGHNT, CDR2 YYREEE (reference sequence). The origin of this receptor is a man aged 35-49 years in good health and CMV-seronegative. The gene calls are TRBV5-4 and TRBJ2-1, with TRBD1 matching 11 bases. The sequencing sample was made of PBMCs. The CDR3 bases are TGTGCCAGCAGCTCACGGACAGGGGGCGTTGGTGATGAGCAGTTCTTC. Amino acids: CASSSRTGGVGDEQFF. The full variable domain, completed using reference TRBV5-4 and TRBJ2-1, is ETGVTQSPTHLIKTRGQQVTLRCSSQSGHNTVSWYQQALGQGPQFIFQYYREEENGRGNFPPRFSGLQFPNYSSELNVNALELDDSALYLCASSSRTGGVGDEQFFGPGTRLTVL.